Shown below are 9 T cell receptor beta chains from a single sample sequenced in a study of CD8 T cells in Susac syndrome. Reverse transcription of roughly 0.45 to 1 ug RNA used random hexamers. From the immunoSEQ multiplex PCR reads, TCRdb called clonotypes with MiXCR, one entry per CDR3 protein. The sample has tens of thousands of distinct CDR3 sequences; 95% to 96% are singletons. The specimen sequenced was CD8+ T cells from PBMCs. Source of these receptors: a human donor with Susac syndrome.

This chain uses TRBV20-1 with TRBJ2-7, with TRBD1 as a possible D gene (6 bases). This CDR3 is built from 15 residues. The V gene lost 4 bases and the J gene lost 2 bases, with 18 bases spanning the gap. Germline V gene data show CDR1 as DFQATT and CDR2 as SNEGSKA (reference sequence). In DNA form, the CDR3 reads TGCAGTGCTACCCCTTGGACAGTGACGACCTACGAGCAGTACTTC. This codes for CSATPWTVTTYEQYF.

This sequence joins TRBV30 and TRBJ2-1; no clear D gene. The CDR3 totals 12 residues. Germline V gene sequence: CDR1 GTSNPN, CDR2 SVGIG (reference sequence). The germline V and J ends were trimmed by 0 bases and 9 bases, with 9 bases remaining between them. CDR3 in amino acids: CAWSVNGAEQFF. In DNA, the CDR3 is TGTGCCTGGAGTGTAAACGGCGCTGAGCAGTTCTTC.

The chain couples TRBV19 to TRBJ1-5, with D hard to call. CDR3 length: 14 residues. The ends were cut back, 6 bases at V and 2 bases at J, with 11 bases in the middle. CDR1 is LNHDA and CDR2 is SQIVND in the germline V gene (reference sequence). The CDR3 coding sequence is TGTGCCAGTAGCCAAGGAGGCGGCAATCAGCCCCAGCATTTT. Translating gives CASSQGGGNQPQHF. The full variable domain, in which reference TRBV19 and TRBJ1-5 provide the parts outside the CDR3, is DGGITQSPKYLFRKEGQNVTLSCEQNLNHDAMYWYRQDPGQGLRLIYYSQIVNDFQKGDIAEGYSVSREKKESFPLTVTSAQKNPTAFYLCASSQGGGNQPQHFGDGTRLSIL.

The chain uses TRBV30 and TRBJ1-4; no reliable D call. This CDR3 is 14 amino acids long. CDR1 GTSNPN and CDR2 SVGIG come from the germline V gene (reference sequence). The germline V and J ends were trimmed by 8 bases and 0 bases, with 13 bases remaining between them. The chain's CDR3 is CAAVPSATNEKLFF. The CDR3 DNA reads as TGTGCCGCTGTACCCAGTGCAACTAATGAAAAACTGTTTTTT.

CDR3: CASSRRTGTGELFF. CDR3 sequence (DNA): TGTGCCAGCAGCCGACGGACGGGCACCGGGGAGCTGTTTTTT. The V and J genes are TRBV5-6 and TRBJ2-2; D remains unclear. From germline, CDR1 is SGHDT and CDR2 YYEEEE. This CDR3 is built from 14 residues. V was shortened by 4 bases and J by 4 bases, with 11 bases between the two germline ends.

V and J are TRBV11-2 and TRBJ1-1, with D hard to call. V shed 3 bases and J shed 6 bases, with 17 bases lying between them. The CDR3 covers 15 residues. Germline loops: CDR1 SGHAT, CDR2 FQNNGV. The CDR3 coding sequence is TGTGCCAGCAGCTTTTGGGCGGAATTTAAGGCTGAAGCTTTCTTT. Translating it yields CASSFWAEFKAEAFF.

The chain has TRBV15 and TRBJ1-5; TRBD1 matches at 7 bases. Trimming at V came to 1 base and at J to 7 bases, leaving 4 bases not matched to a gene. CDR1 and CDR2 from the germline V gene are LNHNV and YYDKDF (reference sequence). The CDR3 is 14 residues long. In nucleotides, the CDR3 is TGTGCCACCAGCAGAGGACAGGGTCACCAGCCCCAGCATTTT. The encoded protein is CATSRGQGHQPQHF.

This clonotype was counted once. The chain combines TRBV6-2 or TRBV6-3 with TRBJ1-5; D gene uncertain. Germline assignment: CDR1 MNHEY and CDR2 SVGEGT. This CDR3 is 12 amino acids long. V was clipped by 4 bases and J by 7 bases, with 8 bases between them. DNA for the CDR3: TGTGCCAGCAGTTCCCTAGGACAGCCCCAGCATTTT. Protein: CASSSLGQPQHF.

This clonotype was found once. V gene TRBV11-1 combines with J gene TRBJ2-2; 12 nucleotides line up with TRBD2. The CDR3 extends over 17 amino acids. Germline V gene sequence: CDR1 SGHAT, CDR2 FQDESV (reference sequence). V was clipped by 4 bases and J by 4 bases; unmatched bases: 7. The CDR3 reads CASSSMTSGGVTGELFF. The CDR3 DNA is TGTGCCAGCAGCTCAATGACTAGCGGGGGAGTCACCGGGGAGCTGTTTTTT.